This T cell receptor beta chain was sequenced during a study of OX40 agonist ivuxolimab in advanced cancers. Using immunoSEQ multiplex PCR, the repertoire was profiled, and TCRdb retains in-frame clones only, with some absent. Here the sample spans some 66,000 clones, less than 85% being singletons. Looked up from germline, CDR1 is SGHVS and CDR2 is FQNEAQ. This CDR3 is built from 17 residues. Trimming took 3 bases from V and 2 from J; bases not matched to a gene: 5. Only one count was recorded for this clone. Here the sequenced sample was CD4+ or CD8+ T cells sorted from blood, taken in a trial of the OX40 agonist ivuxolimab. The V call is TRBV7-8, the J call TRBJ1-4; 11 positions agree with TRBD1. The clonotype comes from an adult with an advanced solid tumor such as melanoma, head and neck, liver or kidney cancer. CDR3 in amino acids: CASSLDRGRRTNEKLFF. In DNA, the CDR3 is TGTGCCAGCAGCTTGGACAGGGGGCGCCGGACTAATGAAAAACTGTTTTTT.